The source of this T cell receptor beta chain is a study of blood T cell repertoires in COVID-19. TCRdb's table, derived via immunoSEQ multiplex PCR, lists solely in-frame clones and lacks some. The sample lists a few hundred thousand clones, 84% seen once, with less than 10% in the top ten. CDR1 is MGHDK and CDR2 is SYGVNS in the germline V gene. The length of the CDR3 is 14 residues. V was shortened by 2 bases and J by 1 base, with 7 bases between the two germline ends. The chain recombines TRBV25-1 with TRBJ2-3, with no clear D. The clonotype comes from a human donor in a cohort sampled during active COVID-19. Specimen: peripheral blood. This CDR3 reads CASSEETRTDTQYF. In DNA, the CDR3 is TGTGCCAGCAGTGAAGAGACACGCACAGATACGCAGTATTTT.